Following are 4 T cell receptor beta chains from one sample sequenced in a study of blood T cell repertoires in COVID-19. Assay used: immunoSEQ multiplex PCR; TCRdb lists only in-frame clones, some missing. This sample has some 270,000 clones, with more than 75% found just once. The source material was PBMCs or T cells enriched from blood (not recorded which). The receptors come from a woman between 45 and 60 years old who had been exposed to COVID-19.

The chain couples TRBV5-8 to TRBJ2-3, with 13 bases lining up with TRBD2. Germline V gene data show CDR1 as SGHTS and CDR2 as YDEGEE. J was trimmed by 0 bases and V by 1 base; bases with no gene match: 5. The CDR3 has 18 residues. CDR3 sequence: CASSLLGLAGMSTDTQYF. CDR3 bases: TGTGCCAGCAGCTTGTTGGGACTAGCGGGGATGAGCACAGATACGCAGTATTTT.

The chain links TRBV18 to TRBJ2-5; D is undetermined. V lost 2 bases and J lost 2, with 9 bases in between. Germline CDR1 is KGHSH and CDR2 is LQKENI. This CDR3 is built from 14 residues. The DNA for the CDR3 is TGTGCCAGCTCACCAGCGGTAGGTCAAGAGACCCAGTACTTC. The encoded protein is CASSPAVGQETQYF.

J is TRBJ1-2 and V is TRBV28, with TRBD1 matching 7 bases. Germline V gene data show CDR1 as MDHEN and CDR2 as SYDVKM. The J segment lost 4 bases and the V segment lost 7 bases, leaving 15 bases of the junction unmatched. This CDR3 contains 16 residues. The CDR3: CASTPTGKRGSYGYTF. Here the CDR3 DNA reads TGTGCCAGCACCCCGACAGGGAAGAGGGGTTCCTATGGCTACACCTTC.

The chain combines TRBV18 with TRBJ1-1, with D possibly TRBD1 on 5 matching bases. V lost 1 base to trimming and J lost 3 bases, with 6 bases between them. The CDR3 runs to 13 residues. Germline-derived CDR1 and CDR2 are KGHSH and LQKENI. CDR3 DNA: TGTGCCAGCTCACCACAGGGGCACACTGAAGCTTTCTTT. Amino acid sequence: CASSPQGHTEAFF.